The clone carrying this T cell receptor (beta chain) was seen ten or more times. In building TCR beta libraries, iRepertoire HTBI primers were used together with Arm-PCR of CDR3 regions. TCRdb called the multiplex PCR reads again in MiXCR, with one record for every CDR3 protein. Of about 430,000 distinct CDR3 sequences in the sample, 15% were seen once. Time point meaning: newly diagnosed GD, antithyroid drugs for less than 3 months. With RNA extracted from PBMCs as input, the TCR library was made. These data originate in a study of regulatory T cells in long-lasting Graves disease. With 5 bases clipped from V and 8 bases from J, the junction kept 16 bases outside the gene matches. The germline V gene encodes CDR1 MNHEY and CDR2 SVGEGT. The CDR3 sequence is 17 residues long. The same sample was also studied in work on T cells in Graves' hyperthyroidism and ophthalmopathy. That paper notes: Based on clinical symptoms, serum thyroxine and TRAb, thyroid ultrasound and orbital computed tomography, diagnoses were reached.

This TCR was recovered from a woman in her thirties or forties with Graves disease. The V and J genes are TRBV6-2 or TRBV6-3 and TRBJ2-1; TRBD1 aligns across 9 bases. The starting material was peripheral blood mononuclear cells (PBMCs), obtained at new diagnosis, from a patient treated with antithyroid drugs. The CDR3 nucleotides are TGTGCCAGCAGTGAAGTGGACAGGGGTTTTTTGTTTGATGAGCAGTTCTTC. Protein sequence: CASSEVDRGFLFDEQFF.